The rows below give T cell receptor beta chains drawn from one sample of a study of T cells after posttransplantation cyclophosphamide. Profiling relied on immunoSEQ multiplex PCR, and the TCRdb table lists in-frame clones only, not all of them. The sample includes about 30,000 clones, none of them occurring once. Input material: PBMCs. All receptors come from a woman aged 55-70 years in good health, CMV-negative, and a related stem cell transplant donor. Each CDR3 is given without its conserved first and last residue. The order of the fields is D gene, V gene, J gene, CDR3 protein. A D gene is named only where the DNA matches it firmly.

>TRBD1|TRBV18|TRBJ1-5
ASSPPAGGDGYSNQPQH
>.|TRBV12-3/TRBV12-4|TRBJ1-1
ASSLEGATTEAF
>TRBD2|TRBV24-1|TRBJ2-1
ATRGASGNYNEQF
>TRBD2|TRBV7-6|TRBJ2-2
ASSLLPGLAGSGAGELF
>.|TRBV19|TRBJ2-1
ASIPQGGGLYNEQF
>TRBD1|TRBV6-1|TRBJ1-1
ASSSGAGGRTEAF
>TRBD1|TRBV6-5|TRBJ2-7
ASSYRTGKYEQY
>TRBD2|TRBV10-3|TRBJ2-3
AISLGTSGRTDTQY
>.|TRBV2|TRBJ2-1
ASMLGGSYNEQF
>TRBD2|TRBV7-8|TRBJ2-5
ASSLTSGGALETQY
>.|TRBV10-3|TRBJ2-7
AIMGQGRAEQY
>.|TRBV9|TRBJ2-3
ASSPPERVPSDTQY
>TRBD1|TRBV2|TRBJ1-2
ASSGLGQGTDYGYT
>.|TRBV15|TRBJ1-5
ATSRAGVGEPQH